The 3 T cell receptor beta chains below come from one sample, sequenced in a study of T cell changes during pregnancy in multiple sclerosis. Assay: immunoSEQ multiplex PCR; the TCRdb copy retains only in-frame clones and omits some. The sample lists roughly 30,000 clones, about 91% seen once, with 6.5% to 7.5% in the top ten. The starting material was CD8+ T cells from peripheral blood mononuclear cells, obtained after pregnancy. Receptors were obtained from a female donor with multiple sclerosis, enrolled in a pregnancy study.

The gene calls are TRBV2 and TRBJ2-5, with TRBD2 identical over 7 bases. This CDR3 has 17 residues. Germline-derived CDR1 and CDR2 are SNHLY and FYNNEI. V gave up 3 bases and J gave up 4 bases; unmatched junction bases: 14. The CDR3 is CASSDVPGAGEVETQYF. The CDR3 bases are TGTGCCAGCAGTGACGTCCCCGGGGCGGGAGAGGTAGAGACCCAGTACTTC.

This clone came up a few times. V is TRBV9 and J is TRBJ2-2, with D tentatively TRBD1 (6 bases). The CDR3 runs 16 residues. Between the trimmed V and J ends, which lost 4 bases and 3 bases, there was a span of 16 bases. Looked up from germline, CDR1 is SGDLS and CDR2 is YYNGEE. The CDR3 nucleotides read TGTGCCAGCAGCCCCAGGGGCAGTCTTTACACCGGGGAGCTGTTTTTT. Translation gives CASSPRGSLYTGELFF.

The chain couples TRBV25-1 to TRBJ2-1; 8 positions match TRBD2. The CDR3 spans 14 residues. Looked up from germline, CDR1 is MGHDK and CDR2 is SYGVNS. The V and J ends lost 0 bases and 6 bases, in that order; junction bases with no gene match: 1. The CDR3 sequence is CASSEYAGGNEQFF. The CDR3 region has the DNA TGTGCCAGCAGTGAATATGCGGGGGGCAATGAGCAGTTCTTC.